A selection of T cell receptor beta chains follows, all from one sample in a study of OX40 agonist ivuxolimab in advanced cancers. Sequencing was performed with immunoSEQ multiplex PCR; in TCRdb, only in-frame clones are kept and a portion is missing. The sample carries about 60,000 clones, roughly nine tenths recorded once. The starting material was CD4+ or CD8+ T cells sorted from blood, obtained in a trial of the OX40 agonist ivuxolimab. These receptors all come from an adult with an advanced solid tumor such as melanoma, head and neck, liver or kidney cancer. The CDR3 runs from the conserved cysteine through the conserved F or W. D genes are given only for firm matches. Clone size is shown for a subset of rows, as once, few, many or a class of expanded clone.

J gene,clone size,V gene,D gene,CDR3 DNA,CDR3 protein
TRBJ2-5,once,TRBV7-8,.,TGTGCCAGCAGCTTAGCGCAAGGGAAAATAATCAGGACCCAGTACTTC,CASSLAQGKIIRTQYF
TRBJ2-1,.,TRBV5-1,.,TGCGCCAGCAGCTTTGGGAGAGGTAATGAGCAGTTCTTC,CASSFGRGNEQFF
TRBJ2-4,.,TRBV14,TRBD2,TGTGCCAGCAGCCTGCGGGAGGGACGAGCTATTCAGTACTTC,CASSLREGRAIQYF
TRBJ2-7,.,TRBV4-1,TRBD2,TGCGCCAGCAGCCAAGTCGATAGCGGGAGCTCCGAGCAGTACTTC,CASSQVDSGSSEQYF
TRBJ2-5,.,TRBV27,.,TGTGCCAGCAGTTTAACCCCGAGGGGGACCCAGTACTTC,CASSLTPRGTQYF
TRBJ2-1,.,TRBV25-1,TRBD1,TGTGCCAGCAGTGAATTAGGAGGGGACAGGGCTAATAATGAGCAGTTCTTC,CASSELGGDRANNEQFF
TRBJ2-2,.,TRBV9,.,TGTGCCAGCAGCCCTAACACCGGGGAGCTGTTTTTT,CASSPNTGELFF
TRBJ2-1,.,TRBV4-1,.,TGCGCCAGCAGCCAAGTTTCGCAGGCCCTTTACAATGAGCAGTTCTTC,CASSQVSQALYNEQFF
TRBJ2-7,.,TRBV10-3,TRBD2,TGTGCCATCAGTGTTGCCGGGAGGGATCACCGGAGCTACGAGCAGTACTTC,CAISVAGRDHRSYEQYF
TRBJ1-5,.,TRBV4-2,.,TGTGCCAGCAGCCAAGATTTGGGGAATCAGCCCCAGCATTTT,CASSQDLGNQPQHF
TRBJ2-3,.,TRBV7-9,TRBD2,TGTGCCAGCAGCCCAAGACTAGCGCAAAGCACAGATACGCAGTATTTT,CASSPRLAQSTDTQYF
TRBJ2-2,.,TRBV9,.,TGTGCCAGCAGTTTCACCGTCGGGGGAGACACCGGGGAGCTGTTTTTT,CASSFTVGGDTGELFF
TRBJ1-1,.,TRBV28,.,TGTGCCAGCAGTCTTTATGGGGGGTTCACTGAAGCTTTCTTT,CASSLYGGFTEAFF
TRBJ2-1,.,TRBV7-9,.,TGTGCCAGCAGTTACGAACCGTACAATGAGCAGTTCTTC,CASSYEPYNEQFF
TRBJ1-1,few,TRBV29-1,.,TGCAGTCTAAGTTTGAACACTGAAGCTTTCTTT,CSLSLNTEAFF
TRBJ2-1,.,TRBV5-4,TRBD2,TGTGCCAGCAGCTTTGGACTAGCGGGAGATGAGCAGTTCTTC,CASSFGLAGDEQFF
TRBJ1-5,once,TRBV28,.,TGTGCCAGCAGGGGGGCGGGCAATCAGCCCCAGCATTTT,CASRGAGNQPQHF
TRBJ2-1,.,TRBV2,TRBD2,TGTGCCAGCAGCGACCACGCGGTGAAGGGGAGGGATGAGCAGTTCTTC,CASSDHAVKGRDEQFF
TRBJ2-1,.,TRBV18,.,TGTGCCAGCTCACCACCGATCGAAGGGAGAGCGTCGACCTACAATGAGCAGTTCTTC,CASSPPIEGRASTYNEQFF
TRBJ2-1,.,TRBV7-2,.,TGTGCCAGCAGCTTCGCCGGGCTTTACAATGAGCAGTTCTTC,CASSFAGLYNEQFF
TRBJ2-1,.,TRBV7-9,.,TGTGCCAGCAGCTTAGTCGCTGCCTACAATGAGCAGTTCTTC,CASSLVAAYNEQFF
TRBJ2-1,.,TRBV7-9,.,TGTGCCAGCCCCGTTTGGGGCTCGGGAGTTTACAATGAGCAGTTCTTC,CASPVWGSGVYNEQFF
TRBJ2-1,.,TRBV2,.,TGTGCCAGCAGTGAACTAAGCGGGGAGCAGTTCTTC,CASSELSGEQFF
TRBJ2-5,medium-sized,TRBV29-1,TRBD1,TGCAGCGGGGACAGTGTCGGGCGAGAGACCCAGTACTTC,CSGDSVGRETQYF
TRBJ1-5,.,TRBV9,.,TGTGCCAGCAGCGTGGGGGGCAGGGCCCTAGAGCCCCAGCATTTT,CASSVGGRALEPQHF
TRBJ2-7,.,TRBV6-5,.,TGTGCCAGCAGTAGCGACGAGCAGTACTTC,CASSSDEQYF
TRBJ2-1,.,TRBV2,.,TGTGCCAGCAGTGTTAATGAGCAGTTCTTC,CASSVNEQFF
TRBJ2-1,.,TRBV9,.,TGTGCCAGCAGCGCTGGGGGCGGGATCACCTACAATGAGCAGTTCTTC,CASSAGGGITYNEQFF
TRBJ2-1,.,TRBV11-2,.,TGTGCCAGCACCCCGGGGGCGTGGAGCTCCTACAATGAGCAGTTCTTC,CASTPGAWSSYNEQFF
TRBJ2-1,.,TRBV27,.,TGTGCCAGCAGTCCGGGACGTAACAATGAGCAGTTCTTC,CASSPGRNNEQFF
TRBJ1-1,.,TRBV5-8,.,TGTGCCAGCAGCCCCGGGGGGTCTGAAGCTTTCTTT,CASSPGGSEAFF
TRBJ1-1,few,TRBV29-1,.,TGCAGCGGTCTGGGGCTGTTGAACACTGAAGCTTTCTTT,CSGLGLLNTEAFF